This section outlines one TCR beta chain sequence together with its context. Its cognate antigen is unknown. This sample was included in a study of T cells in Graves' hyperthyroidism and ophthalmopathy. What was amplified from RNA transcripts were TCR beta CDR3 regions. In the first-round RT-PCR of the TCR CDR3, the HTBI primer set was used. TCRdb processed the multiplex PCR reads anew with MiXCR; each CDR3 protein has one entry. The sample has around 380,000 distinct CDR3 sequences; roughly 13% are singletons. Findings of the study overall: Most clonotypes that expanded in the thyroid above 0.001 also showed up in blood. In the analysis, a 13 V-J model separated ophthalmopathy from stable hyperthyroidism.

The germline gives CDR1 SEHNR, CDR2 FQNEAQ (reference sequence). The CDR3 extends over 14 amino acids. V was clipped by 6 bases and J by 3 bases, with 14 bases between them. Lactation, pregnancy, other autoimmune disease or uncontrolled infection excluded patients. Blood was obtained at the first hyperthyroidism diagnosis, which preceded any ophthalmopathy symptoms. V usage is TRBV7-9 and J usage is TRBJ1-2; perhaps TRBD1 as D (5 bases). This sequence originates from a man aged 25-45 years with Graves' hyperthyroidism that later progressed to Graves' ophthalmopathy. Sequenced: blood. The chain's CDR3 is CASSSLMGHYGYTF. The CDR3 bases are TGTGCCAGCAGTTCTCTAATGGGGCACTATGGCTACACCTTC.